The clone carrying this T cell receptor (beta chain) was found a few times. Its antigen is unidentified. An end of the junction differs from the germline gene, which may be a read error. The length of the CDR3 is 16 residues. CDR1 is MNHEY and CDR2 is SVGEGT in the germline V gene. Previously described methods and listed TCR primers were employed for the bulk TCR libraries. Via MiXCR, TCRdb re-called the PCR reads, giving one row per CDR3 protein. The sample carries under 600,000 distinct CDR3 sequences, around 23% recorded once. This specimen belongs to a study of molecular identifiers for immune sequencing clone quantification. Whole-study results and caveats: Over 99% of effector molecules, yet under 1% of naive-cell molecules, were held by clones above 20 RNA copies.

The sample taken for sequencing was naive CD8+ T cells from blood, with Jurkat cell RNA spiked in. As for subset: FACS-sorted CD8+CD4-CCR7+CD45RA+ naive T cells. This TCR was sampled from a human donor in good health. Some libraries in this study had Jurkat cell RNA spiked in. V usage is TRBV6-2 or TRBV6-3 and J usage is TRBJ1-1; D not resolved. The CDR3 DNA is TGTGCCAGCAGTCCCACTACGGTAGAAATGAACTCTGAAGCTTTCTTT. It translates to CASSPTTVEMNSEAFF.